Listed below are T cell receptor beta chains from one sample, sequenced in a study of PD-1 blockade in classical Hodgkin lymphoma. This table comes from immunoSEQ multiplex PCR, and its TCRdb copy is limited to in-frame clones, with some not included. The table shows around 90,000 clones, with over 75% occurring only once. The sample here was peripheral blood mononuclear cells (PBMCs), taken before the fourth cycle of nivolumab. These receptors all come from a human donor with classical Hodgkin lymphoma. Both conserved end residues are part of each CDR3. A D gene is named only where the DNA matches it firmly. Clone size, where shown, is once, few, many, or a class for clones that have expanded.

>TRBV7-2|TRBJ2-5|once|TRBD2
CASSPRAGGQETQYF
TGTGCCAGCAGCCCCCGCGCGGGGGGACAAGAGACCCAGTACTTC
>TRBV6-5|TRBJ1-3|NA|NA
CASSYRPGTGNTIYF
TGTGCCAGCAGTTACCGGCCAGGTACAGGAAACACCATATATTTT
>TRBV7-9|TRBJ2-7|few|NA
CASSLVAGAINEQYF
TGTGCCAGCAGCTTAGTCGCGGGGGCGATAAACGAGCAGTACTTC
>TRBV7-8|TRBJ2-1|NA|TRBD2
CASSFRDYSYNEQFF
TGTGCCAGCAGCTTCCGGGACTACTCCTACAATGAGCAGTTCTTC
>TRBV1|TRBJ2-2|once|NA
CTSSRKHRRDSRNTGELFF
TGCACCAGCAGCCGAAAACACAGACGGGACAGTCGAAACACCGGGGAGCTGTTTTTT
>TRBV9|TRBJ2-5|few|NA
CASSVWGRTETQYF
TGTGCCAGCAGCGTATGGGGGCGTACGGAGACCCAGTACTTC
>TRBV11-1|TRBJ1-1|NA|TRBD1
CASSQDRESVEAFF
TGTGCCAGCAGCCAGGACAGGGAGAGTGTGGAAGCTTTCTTT
>TRBV21-1|TRBJ2-1|few|NA
CASSKALSGGDNEQFF
TGTGCCAGCAGCAAAGCGCTTAGCGGGGGGGACAATGAGCAGTTCTTC
>TRBV9|TRBJ1-2|NA|NA
CASSTQEYYGYTF
TGTGCCAGCAGCACACAGGAGTACTATGGCTACACCTTC
>TRBV4-2|TRBJ1-2|NA|NA
CASREAGTSNYGYTF
TGTGCCAGCAGAGAGGCCGGGACATCTAACTATGGCTACACCTTC
>TRBV6-1|TRBJ2-7|NA|TRBD1
CASRDRSSYEQYF
TGTGCCAGCAGGGACAGGAGCTCCTACGAGCAGTACTTC
>TRBV5-1|TRBJ2-1|few|NA
CASSLGQGRDYNEQFF
TGCGCCAGCAGCTTGGGACAGGGGAGGGACTACAATGAGCAGTTCTTC
>TRBV27|TRBJ2-5|NA|NA
CASSFFGETQYF
TGTGCCAGCAGTTTTTTCGGAGAGACCCAGTACTTC
>TRBV11-2|TRBJ1-2|NA|NA
CASSLSGGHGYTF
TGTGCCAGCAGCTTGTCGGGGGGCCATGGCTACACCTTC
>TRBV7-2|TRBJ2-7|NA|TRBD1
CASSLGGDRTYEQYF
TGTGCCAGCAGCTTAGGAGGGGACAGGACCTACGAGCAGTACTTC
>TRBV7-2|TRBJ1-3|many|NA
CASSLGGSSGNTIYF
TGTGCCAGCAGCTTAGGGGGGAGCTCTGGAAACACCATATATTTT
>TRBV6-4|TRBJ2-1|few|TRBD2
CASSATRASGSGDEQFF
TGTGCCAGCAGTGCGACCAGGGCTAGCGGGAGCGGGGATGAGCAGTTCTTC
>TRBV6-5|TRBJ1-2|NA|TRBD1
CASSYGTGGGNYGYTF
TGTGCCAGCAGTTATGGGACAGGGGGGGGCAACTATGGCTACACCTTC
>TRBV9|TRBJ1-2|NA|NA
CASSVRGVNGYGYTF
TGTGCCAGCAGCGTACGAGGGGTGAATGGCTATGGCTACACCTTC
>TRBV7-2|TRBJ2-2|NA|TRBD1
CASSPRTGESTGELFF
TGTGCCAGCAGCCCGAGGACAGGGGAGAGCACCGGGGAGCTGTTTTTT
>TRBV25-1|TRBJ1-4|NA|NA
CASSKQGGEKLFF
TGTGCCAGCAGTAAACAGGGTGGGGAAAAACTGTTTTTT
>TRBV7-9|TRBJ2-7|NA|NA
CASSLAGSEQYF
TGTGCCAGCAGCTTAGCAGGGAGCGAGCAGTACTTC
>TRBV6-5|TRBJ2-7|NA|NA
CASSYGSEPKNWQYF
TGTGCCAGCAGTTACGGGTCAGAGCCAAAAAATTGGCAGTACTTC
>TRBV6-5|TRBJ1-1|NA|NA
CASSWLGQNTEAFF
TGTGCCAGCAGTTGGCTGGGGCAGAACACTGAAGCTTTCTTT
>TRBV11-2|TRBJ1-1|NA|TRBD1
CASKGGGQANRRNTEAFF
TGTGCCAGTAAAGGTGGGGGACAGGCGAACCGCAGGAACACTGAAGCTTTCTTT
>TRBV4-3|TRBJ2-7|NA|TRBD1
CASSQATGGSLGYEQYF
TGCGCCAGCAGCCAAGCAACAGGGGGCAGTCTTGGCTACGAGCAGTACTTC
>TRBV2|TRBJ1-5|NA|TRBD1
CASRRQGNQPQHF
TGTGCCAGCAGAAGACAGGGGAATCAGCCCCAGCATTTT
>TRBV10-3|TRBJ2-7|few|NA
CAISESGYEQYF
TGTGCCATCAGTGAGTCGGGCTACGAGCAGTACTTC